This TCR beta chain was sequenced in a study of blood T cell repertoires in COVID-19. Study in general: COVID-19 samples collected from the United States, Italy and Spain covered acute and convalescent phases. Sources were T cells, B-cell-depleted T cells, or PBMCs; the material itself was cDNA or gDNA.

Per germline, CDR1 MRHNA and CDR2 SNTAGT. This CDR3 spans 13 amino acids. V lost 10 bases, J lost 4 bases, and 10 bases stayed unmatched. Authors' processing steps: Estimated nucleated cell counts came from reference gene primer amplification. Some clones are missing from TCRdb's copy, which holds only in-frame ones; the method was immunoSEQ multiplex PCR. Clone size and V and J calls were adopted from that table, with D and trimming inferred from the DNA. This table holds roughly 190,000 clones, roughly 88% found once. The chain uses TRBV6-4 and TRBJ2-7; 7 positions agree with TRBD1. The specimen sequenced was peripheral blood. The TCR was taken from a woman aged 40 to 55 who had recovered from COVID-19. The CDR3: CAIGGQGVYEQYF. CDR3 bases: TGTGCCATCGGCGGGCAGGGGGTATACGAGCAGTACTTC.